This T cell receptor beta chain was obtained from a study of cytomegalovirus exposure and HLA in healthy donors. The study's findings and limits: Later on, an analysis found that several of the most significant clusters appeared to be linked to common viral pathogens, which included parvovirus B19.

To note about this clone: Its antigen is still unknown.

PCR was performed using 60 Vbeta and 13 Jbeta primers. TCRdb keeps only in-frame clones here, not all; method: immunoSEQ multiplex PCR. Found here are 95,000 to 150,000 clones, around 75% of them singletons; the top ten hold 2% to 2.5%. Germline V gives CDR1 SQVTM, CDR2 ANQGSEA. V was trimmed by 0 bases and J by 10 bases, leaving 12 bases between them. The CDR3 totals 12 residues. The receptor's source is a man aged 25 to 45 in good health and CMV-seronegative. The gene calls are TRBV29-1 and TRBJ2-5, with a tentative D call TRBD1 (6 bases). Sequenced sample: PBMCs. The CDR3 is CSVEDRGLGQYF. CDR3 sequence (DNA): TGCAGCGTTGAAGACAGGGGTCTAGGCCAGTACTTC.